A selection of T cell receptor beta chains follows, all from one sample in a study of blood T cells in healthy people across ages. A single record per CDR3 protein comes from TCRdb applying MiXCR to the 5' RACE reads. The repertoire holds around 1,500,000 distinct CDR3 sequences, with 28% as singletons. The specimen sequenced was blood. These receptors all stem from a woman in her 30s in good health. CDR3s include the opening cysteine and the closing phenylalanine or tryptophan. D genes are given only for firm matches. Clone size is not always given. Where it is, it says once, few, many or a class for expanded clones.

>TRBJ1-2|.|TRBV29-1|.
CSGGDSANGYTF
TGCAGCGGCGGAGACAGTGCTAATGGCTACACCTTC
>TRBJ1-1|.|TRBV5-5|.
CASSRLDGDTEAFF
TGTGCCAGCAGCCGCTTGGACGGTGACACTGAAGCTTTCTTT
>TRBJ1-2|.|TRBV6-2/TRBV6-3|.
CASSYQGIYGYTF
TGTGCCAGCAGTTACCAGGGCATCTATGGCTACACCTTC
>TRBJ1-1|.|TRBV5-1|.
CASRMGERSNTEAFF
TGCGCCAGCAGGATGGGGGAACGGTCGAACACTGAAGCTTTCTTT
>TRBJ2-5|once|TRBV20-1|.
CSARLSGSQETQHF
TGCAGTGCTAGATTGTCGGGGTCCCAAGAGACCCAGCACTTC
>TRBJ2-7|.|TRBV7-2|.
CASSSSGAPPYEQYF
TGTGCCAGCAGCTCCTCCGGTGCTCCTCCCTACGAGCAGTACTTC
>TRBJ2-1|many|TRBV5-1|TRBD2
CASSFTSGGSYNEQFF
TGCGCCAGCAGCTTTACTAGCGGGGGCTCCTACAATGAGCAGTTCTTC
>TRBJ1-2|.|TRBV5-1|.
CASSHGGRNYGYTF
TGCGCCAGTTCTCACGGGGGTCGTAACTATGGCTACACCTTC
>TRBJ1-1|.|TRBV6-5|.
CASSPPWGGTEAFF
TGTGCCAGCAGCCCCCCATGGGGGGGCACTGAAGCTTTCTTT
>TRBJ1-3|.|TRBV20-1|.
CSAPWGGTGNTIYF
TGCAGTGCCCCGTGGGGGGGTACTGGAAACACCATATATTTT
>TRBJ2-5|.|TRBV20-1|.
CSAKHGPQETQYF
TGCAGTGCTAAGCACGGTCCTCAAGAGACCCAGTACTTC
>TRBJ2-5|once|TRBV6-6|TRBD1
CASRGQGGMETQYF
TGTGCCAGCAGGGGACAGGGGGGAATGGAGACCCAGTACTTC
>TRBJ2-3|.|TRBV10-2|TRBD1
CASSDPDRGTDTQYF
TGCGCCAGCAGTGACCCGGACAGGGGAACAGATACGCAGTATTTT
>TRBJ1-5|once|TRBV20-1|TRBD1
CSAREFRGRSNQPQHF
TGCAGTGCTAGAGAATTCAGGGGGCGAAGCAATCAGCCCCAGCATTTT
>TRBJ2-7|.|TRBV28|.
CASSTSKETSPEQYF
.